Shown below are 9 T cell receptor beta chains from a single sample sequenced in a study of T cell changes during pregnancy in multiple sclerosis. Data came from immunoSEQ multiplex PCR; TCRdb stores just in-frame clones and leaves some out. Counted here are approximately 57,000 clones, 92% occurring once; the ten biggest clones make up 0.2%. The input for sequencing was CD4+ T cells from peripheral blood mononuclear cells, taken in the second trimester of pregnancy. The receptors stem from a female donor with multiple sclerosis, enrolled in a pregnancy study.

The CDR3 DNA follows: TGTGCCAGCAGCCGGCAGGGTAACTATGGCTACACCTTC. Protein sequence: CASSRQGNYGYTF. The chain carries TRBV11-2 and TRBJ1-2; D is perhaps TRBD1 (5 bases). The CDR3 has 13 amino acids. V lost 5 bases and J lost 1, with 8 bases in between. The germline V gene encodes CDR1 SGHAT and CDR2 FQNNGV.

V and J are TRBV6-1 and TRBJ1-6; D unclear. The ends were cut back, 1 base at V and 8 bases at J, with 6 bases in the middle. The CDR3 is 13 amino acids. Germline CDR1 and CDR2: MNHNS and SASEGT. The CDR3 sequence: CASSEVGDSPLHF. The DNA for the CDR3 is TGTGCCAGCAGTGAAGTAGGAGATTCACCCCTCCACTTT.

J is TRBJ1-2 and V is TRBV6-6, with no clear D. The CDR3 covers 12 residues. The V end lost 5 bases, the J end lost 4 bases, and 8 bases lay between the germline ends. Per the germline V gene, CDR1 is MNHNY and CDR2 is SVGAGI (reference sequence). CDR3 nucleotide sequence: TGTGCCAGCAGTCCCCAGGTCTATGGCTACACCTTC. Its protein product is CASSPQVYGYTF.

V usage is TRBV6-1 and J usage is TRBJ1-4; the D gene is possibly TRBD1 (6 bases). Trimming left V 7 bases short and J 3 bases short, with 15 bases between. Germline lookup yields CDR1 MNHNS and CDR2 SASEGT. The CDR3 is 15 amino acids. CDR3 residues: CASIQGYGSNEKLFF. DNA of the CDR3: TGTGCCAGCATACAGGGTTACGGCTCTAATGAAAAACTGTTTTTT.

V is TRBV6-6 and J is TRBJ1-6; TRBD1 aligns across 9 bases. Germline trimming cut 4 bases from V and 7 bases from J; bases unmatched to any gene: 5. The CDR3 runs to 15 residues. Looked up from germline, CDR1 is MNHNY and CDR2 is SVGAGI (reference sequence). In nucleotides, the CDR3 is TGTGCCAGCAGTTTGGGGACAGGGAGGAATTCACCCCTCCACTTT. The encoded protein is CASSLGTGRNSPLHF.

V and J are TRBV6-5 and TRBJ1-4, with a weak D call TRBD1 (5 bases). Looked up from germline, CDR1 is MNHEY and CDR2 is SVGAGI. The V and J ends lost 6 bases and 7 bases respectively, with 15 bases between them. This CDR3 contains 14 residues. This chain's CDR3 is CASRPGLASEKLFF. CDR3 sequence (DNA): TGTGCCAGCAGACCAGGGTTGGCGAGTGAAAAACTGTTTTTT.

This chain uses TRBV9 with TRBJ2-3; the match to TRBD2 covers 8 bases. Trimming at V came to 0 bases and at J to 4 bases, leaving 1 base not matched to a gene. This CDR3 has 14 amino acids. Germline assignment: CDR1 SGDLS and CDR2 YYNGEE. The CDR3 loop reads CASSVAGGADTQYF. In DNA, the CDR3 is TGTGCCAGCAGCGTAGCGGGGGGGGCAGATACGCAGTATTTT.

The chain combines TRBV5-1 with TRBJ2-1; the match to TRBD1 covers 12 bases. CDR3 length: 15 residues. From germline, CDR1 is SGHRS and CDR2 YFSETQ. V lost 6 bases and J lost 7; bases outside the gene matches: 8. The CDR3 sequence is CASTDRDRGPNEQFF. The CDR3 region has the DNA TGCGCCAGCACCGACCGGGACAGGGGGCCGAATGAGCAGTTCTTC.

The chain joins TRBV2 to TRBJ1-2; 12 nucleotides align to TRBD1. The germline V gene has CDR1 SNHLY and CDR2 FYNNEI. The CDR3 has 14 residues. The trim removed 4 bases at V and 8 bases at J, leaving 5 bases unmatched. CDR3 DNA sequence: TGTGCCAGCAGTGCGGGACAGGGGGCTGGGGGCTACACCTTC. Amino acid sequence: CASSAGQGAGGYTF.